The 17 T cell receptor beta chains reported below all come from one sample, sequenced in a study of beta chain features in type 1 diabetes. Since all of the isolated RNA was reverse transcribed, expressed TCRB transcripts were what got sequenced. Sequencing used immunoSEQ multiplex PCR; TCRdb keeps in-frame clones, though not all of them. Altogether about 260,000 clones are present, roughly 70% being singletons, with the ten largest covering 0.053%. The material sequenced was naive CD4+ T cells from blood. The receptors come from a man aged 25 to 45 in good health.

The chain combines TRBV7-2 with TRBJ2-7; D may correspond to TRBD1 or TRBD2 (5 bases each). Germline V gene data show CDR1 as SGHTA and CDR2 as FQGNSA. The CDR3 loop spans 14 amino acids. Between the trimmed V and J ends, which lost 2 bases and 4 bases, there was a span of 12 bases. The CDR3 DNA reads as TGTGCCAGCAGCTTAACGGCAGGGAGATACGAGCAGTACTTC. Translating it yields CASSLTAGRYEQYF.

V gene TRBV28 combines with J gene TRBJ1-2; D might be TRBD1 (5 bases). This CDR3 has 14 residues. The V end was cut by 2 bases, the J end by 2 bases, with 9 bases between. Germline CDR1 reads MDHEN; CDR2 reads SYDVKM. CDR3 nucleotide sequence: TGTGCCAGCAGTTTAGTCGACAGCAACTATGGCTACACCTTC. Translation: CASSLVDSNYGYTF.

This rearrangement joins TRBV11-2 to TRBJ2-7; D uncertain. Trimming took off 0 bases at V and 0 bases at J, with 12 bases between the two ends. Germline lookup yields CDR1 SGHAT and CDR2 FQNNGV. The CDR3 spans 16 residues. The CDR3 DNA follows: TGTGCCAGCAGCTTAGATCACGCGATCCTCTCCTACGAGCAGTACTTC. Translating it yields CASSLDHAILSYEQYF. The whole variable domain, remainder taken from reference TRBV11-2 and TRBJ2-7, is EAGVAQSPRYKIIEKRQSVAFWCNPISGHATLYWYQQILGQGPKLLIQFQNNGVVDDSQLPKDRFSAERLKGVDSTLKIQPAKLEDSAVYLCASSLDHAILSYEQYFGPGTRLTVT.

V gene TRBV2 combines with J gene TRBJ2-5; D gene uncertain. In germline, CDR1 is SNHLY, CDR2 FYNNEI. The CDR3 runs to 10 residues. Trimming shortened V by 8 bases and J by 5 bases, and 6 bases separated the two germline ends. The CDR3 DNA reads TGTGCCAGCCTGAAGGAGACCCAGTACTTC. Residues: CASLKETQYF.

This chain links TRBV7-2 with TRBJ1-1; 9 bases line up with TRBD1. This CDR3 spans 18 amino acids. V shed 1 base and J 5 bases; nucleotides not matched to a gene: 14. Germline CDR1 reads SGHTA; CDR2 reads FQGNSA. In nucleotides, the CDR3 is TGTGCCAGCAGCTTAGGCCCGCGCCGACAGGGGGAAAGGACTGAAGCTTTCTTT. Residues: CASSLGPRRQGERTEAFF.

This rearrangement joins TRBV30 to TRBJ2-3; the match to TRBD1 covers 9 bases. The germline gives CDR1 GTSNPN, CDR2 SVGIG (reference sequence). This CDR3 region has 16 residues. The J segment lost 4 bases and the V segment lost 1 base, leaving 9 bases of the junction unmatched. CDR3 sequence: CAWSGGQGRLSDTQYF. For the CDR3, the DNA is TGTGCCTGGAGTGGGGGACAGGGAAGGCTTTCAGATACGCAGTATTTT.

The chain uses TRBV4-1 and TRBJ2-4; possibly TRBD2 for D (6 bases). Germline CDR1 reads MGHRA; CDR2 reads YSYEKL. This CDR3 contains 15 residues. V was shortened by 2 bases and J by 0 bases, with 8 bases between the two germline ends. Here the CDR3 DNA reads TGCGCCAGCAGCCAAATGGGACTAGCCAAAAACATTCAGTACTTC. Its translation: CASSQMGLAKNIQYF.

This clone was counted once. The chain employs TRBV30 and TRBJ2-2; weak D call: TRBD1 (5 bases). The V end was cut by 5 bases, the J end by 1 base, with 23 bases between. The V gene's germline CDR1 is GTSNPN and CDR2 SVGIG (reference sequence). The CDR3 totals 18 residues. CDR3 bases: TGTGCCTGGGCCCAAGGGTGGTTCGTAGGGGTGAACACCGGGGAGCTGTTTTTT. Translating gives CAWAQGWFVGVNTGELFF.

In nucleotides, the CDR3 is TGTGCCAGCAGCATCACAGATACGCAGTATTTT. Translating gives CASSITDTQYF. This rearrangement joins TRBV11-2 to TRBJ2-3; D not certain. With 5 bases removed from V and 2 bases from J, the gap between germline ends came to 2 bases. From germline, CDR1 is SGHAT and CDR2 FQNNGV. The CDR3 extends over 11 amino acids.

The chain uses TRBV6-5 and TRBJ2-3; tentatively, D is TRBD2 (5 bases). There are 14 residues in the CDR3. CDR1 is MNHEY and CDR2 is SVGAGI in the germline V gene. V was pared by 2 bases and J by 4 bases, with 10 bases between. CDR3 in amino acids: CASSYQASSDTQYF. CDR3 DNA: TGTGCCAGCAGTTACCAGGCTAGCTCAGATACGCAGTATTTT.

This chain connects TRBV7-8 to TRBJ2-7, with 7 bases that match TRBD2. CDR1 SGHVS and CDR2 FQNEAQ come from the germline V gene. The CDR3 contains 15 residues. V dropped 3 bases and J dropped 1; count of bases not matched to a gene: 6. This chain's CDR3 is CASSFRLAGSYEQYF. In DNA form, the CDR3 reads TGTGCCAGCAGCTTCAGACTAGCTGGGTCCTACGAGCAGTACTTC.

On this clone itself: The same CDR3 also results from other DNA sequences found in this sample. The genes are TRBV7-2 and TRBJ2-3; D is perhaps TRBD2 (6 bases). The CDR3 is made up of 15 amino acids. Trimming removed 1 base from V and 1 base from J, with 9 bases in between. CDR1 is SGHTA and CDR2 is FQGNSA in the germline V gene. The CDR3 DNA is TGTGCCAGCAGCTTAGAACTAGCAGGCACAGATACGCAGTATTTT. It specifies CASSLELAGTDTQYF.

The rearrangement uses TRBV29-1 and TRBJ2-7, with D possibly matching TRBD1 (6 bases). With 7 bases removed from V and 8 bases from J, the gap between germline ends came to 12 bases. Per germline, CDR1 SQVTM and CDR2 ANQGSEA. The CDR3 contains 10 residues. The CDR3 coding sequence is TGCAGCGCAATGGACAGTAAGCAGTACTTC. This sequence encodes CSAMDSKQYF.

The chain recombines TRBV6-4 with TRBJ1-1; D is undetermined. The germline V gene encodes CDR1 MRHNA and CDR2 SNTAGT. With 3 bases removed from V and 12 bases from J, the gap between germline ends came to 20 bases. The CDR3 extends over 14 amino acids. The CDR3 region is CASSELAGPTGSFF. In DNA, the CDR3 is TGTGCCAGCAGTGAATTGGCTGGCCCAACGGGGTCTTTCTTT.

This chain joins TRBV6-6 and TRBJ2-5; 10 bases fit TRBD1. The CDR3 has 15 residues. After removal of 5 bases from V and 2 bases from J, the junction contained 5 bases not matched to a gene. The germline V gene encodes CDR1 MNHNY and CDR2 SVGAGI (reference sequence). Here the CDR3 reads CASSQGDRGQETQYF. CDR3 DNA: TGTGCCAGCAGTCAGGGGGACAGGGGACAAGAGACCCAGTACTTC.

V and J are TRBV10-2 and TRBJ2-3; 8 bases align to TRBD1. The trim removed 8 bases at V and 1 base at J, leaving 2 bases unmatched. Per germline, CDR1 WSHSY and CDR2 SAAADI. This CDR3 region has 13 residues. The CDR3 sequence is CASQTGGTDTQYF. CDR3 nucleotide sequence: TGCGCCAGCCAGACAGGGGGCACAGATACGCAGTATTTT.

This chain's CDR3 is CSAPAGDTQYF. The CDR3, as DNA: TGCAGTGCCCCTGCTGGAGATACGCAGTATTTT. The chain is built from TRBV20-1 and TRBJ2-3; D is unclear. The CDR3 is 11 amino acids. The V end lost 6 bases, the J end lost 5 bases, and 9 bases lay between the germline ends. Germline V gene lookup returns CDR1 DFQATT and CDR2 SNEGSKA (reference sequence).